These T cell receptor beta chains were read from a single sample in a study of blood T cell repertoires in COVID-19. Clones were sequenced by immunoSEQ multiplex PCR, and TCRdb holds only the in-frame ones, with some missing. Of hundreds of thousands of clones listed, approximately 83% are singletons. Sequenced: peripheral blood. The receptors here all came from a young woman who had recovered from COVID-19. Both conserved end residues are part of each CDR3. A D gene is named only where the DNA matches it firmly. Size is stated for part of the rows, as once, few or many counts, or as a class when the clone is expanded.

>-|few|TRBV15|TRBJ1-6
CATSRGRNSPLHF
TGTGCCACCAGCAGAGGCCGGAATTCACCCCTCCACTTT
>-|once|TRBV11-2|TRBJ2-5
CASSLAPAPETQYF
TGTGCCAGCAGCTTAGCTCCAGCGCCGGAGACCCAGTACTTC
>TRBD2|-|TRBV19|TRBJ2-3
CATQGRVTDTQYF
TGTGCCACCCAAGGGAGGGTCACAGATACGCAGTATTTT
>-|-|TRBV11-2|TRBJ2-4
CASSDLGGKNIQYF
TGTGCCAGCAGCGATCTGGGGGGCAAAAACATTCAGTACTTC
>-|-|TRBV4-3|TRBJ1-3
CASSQDRGFAGNTIYF
TGCGCCAGCAGCCAAGACCGAGGGTTTGCTGGAAACACCATATATTTT
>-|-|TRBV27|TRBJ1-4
CASSFRPLEELFF
TGTGCCAGCAGTTTCCGCCCCCTAGAGGAACTGTTTTTT
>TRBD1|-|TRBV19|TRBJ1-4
CASSSAPQGISNEKLFF
TGTGCCAGTAGTTCGGCCCCACAGGGGATCAGTAATGAAAAACTGTTTTTT
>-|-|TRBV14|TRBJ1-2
CASSQARGGGYTF
TGTGCCAGCAGCCAAGCAAGGGGTGGCGGCTACACCTTC
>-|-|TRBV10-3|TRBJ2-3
CAISQSGTSTDTQYF
TGTGCCATCAGTCAGTCGGGGACTAGCACAGATACGCAGTATTTT
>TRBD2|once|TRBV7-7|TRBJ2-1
CASSLAGGNYNEQFF
TGTGCTAGCAGCTTGGCGGGGGGGAACTACAATGAGCAGTTCTTC
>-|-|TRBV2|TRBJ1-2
CASSVRDKDGYTF
TGTGCCAGCAGTGTTCGGGATAAGGATGGCTACACCTTC
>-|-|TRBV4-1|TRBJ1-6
CASSQGAGNSPLHF
TGCGCCAGCAGCCAAGGGGCTGGTAATTCACCCCTCCACTTT
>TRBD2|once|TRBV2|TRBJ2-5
CASSVGGGSETQYF
TGTGCCAGCAGTGTGGGGGGGGGTTCAGAGACCCAGTACTTC
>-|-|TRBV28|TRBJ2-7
CASSPNGAGEQYF
TGTGCCAGCAGTCCAAACGGAGCGGGCGAGCAGTACTTC
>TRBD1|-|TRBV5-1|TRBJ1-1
CASSLTTGGVITEAFF
TGCGCCAGCAGCTTGACAACAGGGGGTGTTATCACTGAAGCTTTCTTT
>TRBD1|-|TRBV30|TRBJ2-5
CAWSMTGSETQYF
TGTGCCTGGAGTATGACAGGGTCGGAGACCCAGTACTTC
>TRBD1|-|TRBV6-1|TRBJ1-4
CASSDPFGQGEKLFF
TGTGCCAGCAGTGACCCATTCGGACAGGGCGAAAAACTGTTTTTT
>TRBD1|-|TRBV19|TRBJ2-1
CASSIRTGGIEQFF
TGTGCCAGTAGTATTAGGACAGGTGGAATTGAGCAGTTCTTC